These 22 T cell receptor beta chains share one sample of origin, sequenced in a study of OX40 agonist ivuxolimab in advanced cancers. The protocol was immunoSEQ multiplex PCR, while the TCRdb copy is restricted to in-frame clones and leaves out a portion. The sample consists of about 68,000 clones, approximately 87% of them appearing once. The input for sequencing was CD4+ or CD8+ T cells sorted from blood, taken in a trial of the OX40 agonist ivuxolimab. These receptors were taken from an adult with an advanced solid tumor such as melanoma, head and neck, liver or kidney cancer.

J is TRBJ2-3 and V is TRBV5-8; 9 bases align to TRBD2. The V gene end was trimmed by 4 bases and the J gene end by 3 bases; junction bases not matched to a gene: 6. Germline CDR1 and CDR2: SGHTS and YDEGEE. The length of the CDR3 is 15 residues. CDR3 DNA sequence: TGTGCCAGCAGCCCTCCTAGCGGGGAGACAGATACGCAGTATTTT. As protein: CASSPPSGETDTQYF.

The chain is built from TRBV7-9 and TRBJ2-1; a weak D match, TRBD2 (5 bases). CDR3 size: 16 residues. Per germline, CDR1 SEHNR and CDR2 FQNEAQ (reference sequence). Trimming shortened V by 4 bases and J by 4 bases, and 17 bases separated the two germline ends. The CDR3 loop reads CASSSRGAVGYNEQFF. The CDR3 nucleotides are TGTGCCAGCAGCTCCCGGGGAGCAGTCGGGTACAATGAGCAGTTCTTC. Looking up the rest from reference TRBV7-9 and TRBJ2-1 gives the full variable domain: DTGVSQNPRHKITKRGQNVTFRCDPISEHNRLYWYRQTLGQGPEFLTYFQNEAQLEKSRLLSDRFSAERPKGSFSTLEIQRTEQGDSAMYLCASSSRGAVGYNEQFFGPGTRLTVL.

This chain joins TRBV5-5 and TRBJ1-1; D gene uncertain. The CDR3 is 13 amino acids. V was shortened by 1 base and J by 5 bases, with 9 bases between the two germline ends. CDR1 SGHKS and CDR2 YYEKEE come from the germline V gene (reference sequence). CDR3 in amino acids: CASSLIGRTEAFF. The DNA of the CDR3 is TGTGCCAGCAGCTTGATTGGCAGGACTGAAGCTTTCTTT.

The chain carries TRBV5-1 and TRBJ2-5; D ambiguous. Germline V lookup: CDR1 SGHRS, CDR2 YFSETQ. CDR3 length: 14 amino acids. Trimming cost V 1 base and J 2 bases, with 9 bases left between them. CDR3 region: CASSLLSEQETQYF. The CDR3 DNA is TGCGCCAGCAGCTTGCTTTCAGAACAAGAGACCCAGTACTTC.

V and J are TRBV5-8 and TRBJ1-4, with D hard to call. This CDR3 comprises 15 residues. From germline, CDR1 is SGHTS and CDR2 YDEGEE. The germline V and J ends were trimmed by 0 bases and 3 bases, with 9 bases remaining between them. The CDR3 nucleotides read TGTGCCAGCAGCTTGGCGGGTGCAGCTAATGAAAAACTGTTTTTT. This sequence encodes CASSLAGAANEKLFF.

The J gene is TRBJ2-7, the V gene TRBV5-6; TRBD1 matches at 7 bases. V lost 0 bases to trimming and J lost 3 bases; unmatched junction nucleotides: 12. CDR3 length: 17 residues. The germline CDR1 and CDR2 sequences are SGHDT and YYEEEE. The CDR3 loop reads CASSLATVGTEIYEQYF. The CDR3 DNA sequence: TGTGCCAGCAGCTTGGCGACTGTGGGGACAGAAATCTACGAGCAGTACTTC. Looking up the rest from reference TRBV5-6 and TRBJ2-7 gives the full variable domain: DAGVTQSPTHLIKTRGQQVTLRCSPKSGHDTVSWYQQALGQGPQFIFQYYEEEERQRGNFPDRFSGHQFPNYSSELNVNALLLGDSALYLCASSLATVGTEIYEQYFGPGTRLTVT.

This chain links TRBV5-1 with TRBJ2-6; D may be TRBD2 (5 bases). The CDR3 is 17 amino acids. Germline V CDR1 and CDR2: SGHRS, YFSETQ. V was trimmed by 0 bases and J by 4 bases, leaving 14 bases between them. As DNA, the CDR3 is TGCGCCAGCAGCTTGGAGCGTCCGGGGTACGGGGCCAACGTCCTGACTTTC. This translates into CASSLERPGYGANVLTF.

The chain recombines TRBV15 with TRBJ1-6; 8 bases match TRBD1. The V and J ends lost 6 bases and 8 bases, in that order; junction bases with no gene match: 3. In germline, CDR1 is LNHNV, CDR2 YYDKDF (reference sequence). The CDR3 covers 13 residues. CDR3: CATSRTGHSPLHF. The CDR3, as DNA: TGTGCCACCAGTAGGACAGGGCATTCACCCCTCCACTTT.

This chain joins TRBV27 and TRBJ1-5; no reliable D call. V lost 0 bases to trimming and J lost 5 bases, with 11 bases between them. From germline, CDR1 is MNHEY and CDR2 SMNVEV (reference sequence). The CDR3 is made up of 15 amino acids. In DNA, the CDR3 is TGTGCCAGCAGTTTATCGTCACAGTCTCATCAGCCCCAGCATTTT. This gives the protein CASSLSSQSHQPQHF.

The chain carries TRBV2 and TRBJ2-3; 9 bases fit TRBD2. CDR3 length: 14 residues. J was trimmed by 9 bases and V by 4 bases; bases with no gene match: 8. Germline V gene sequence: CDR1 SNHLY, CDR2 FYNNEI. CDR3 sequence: CASSGSIAGVTQYF. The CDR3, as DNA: TGTGCCAGCAGTGGGTCAATAGCGGGGGTCACGCAGTATTTT.

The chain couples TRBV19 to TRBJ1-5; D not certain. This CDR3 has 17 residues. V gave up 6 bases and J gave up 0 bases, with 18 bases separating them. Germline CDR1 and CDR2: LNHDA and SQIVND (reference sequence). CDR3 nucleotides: TGTGCCAGTAGCACCAATATAGGCAGCTTTAGCAATCAGCCCCAGCATTTT. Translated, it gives CASSTNIGSFSNQPQHF.

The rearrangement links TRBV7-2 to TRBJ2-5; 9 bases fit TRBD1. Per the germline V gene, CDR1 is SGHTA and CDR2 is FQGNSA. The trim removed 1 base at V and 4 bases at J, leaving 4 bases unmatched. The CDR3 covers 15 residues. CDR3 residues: CASSLDRGQGETQYF. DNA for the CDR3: TGTGCCAGCAGCTTAGACAGGGGGCAGGGAGAGACCCAGTACTTC.

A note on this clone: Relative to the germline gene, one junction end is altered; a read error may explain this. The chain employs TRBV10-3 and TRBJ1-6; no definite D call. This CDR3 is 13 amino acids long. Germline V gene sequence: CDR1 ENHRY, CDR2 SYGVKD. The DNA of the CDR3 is TGTGCCAGCAGTTATGGGGTGGATTCACCCCTCCACTTT. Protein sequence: CASSYGVDSPLHF.

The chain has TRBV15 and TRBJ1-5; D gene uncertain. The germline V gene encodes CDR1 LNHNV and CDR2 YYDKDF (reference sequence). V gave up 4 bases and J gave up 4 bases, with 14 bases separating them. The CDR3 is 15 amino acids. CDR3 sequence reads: CATSKTVDGNQPQHF. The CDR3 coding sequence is TGTGCCACCAGCAAAACAGTTGATGGAAATCAGCCCCAGCATTTT.

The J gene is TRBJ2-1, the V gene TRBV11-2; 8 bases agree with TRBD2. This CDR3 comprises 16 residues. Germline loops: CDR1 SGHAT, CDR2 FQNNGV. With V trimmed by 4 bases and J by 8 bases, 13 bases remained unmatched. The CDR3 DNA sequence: TGTGCCAGCAGCTCCCGACCGGGGGGGCCTGGCCATGAGCAGTTCTTC. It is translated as CASSSRPGGPGHEQFF.

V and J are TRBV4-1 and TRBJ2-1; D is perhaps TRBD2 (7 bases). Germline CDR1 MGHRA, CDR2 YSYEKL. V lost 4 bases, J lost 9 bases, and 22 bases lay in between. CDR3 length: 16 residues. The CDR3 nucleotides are TGCGCCAGCAGCCCGACGGGGAGGGGGGTTGTCGGTGAGCAGTTCTTC. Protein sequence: CASSPTGRGVVGEQFF.

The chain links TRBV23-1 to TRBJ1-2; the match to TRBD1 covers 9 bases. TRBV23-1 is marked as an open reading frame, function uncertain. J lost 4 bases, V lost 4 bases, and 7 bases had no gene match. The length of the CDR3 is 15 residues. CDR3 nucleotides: TGCGCCAGCAGTCCGCCGGGACAGGGTGGCTATGGCTACACCTTC. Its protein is CASSPPGQGGYGYTF.

The CDR3 here is CASSSGTQYSPLHF. CDR3 coding DNA: TGTGCCAGCAGCTCCGGGACACAGTATTCACCCCTCCACTTT. The chain joins TRBV7-2 to TRBJ1-6; tentatively, D is TRBD1 (6 bases). CDR3 size: 14 residues. The V and J ends lost 4 bases and 8 bases respectively, with 12 bases between them. Germline-derived CDR1 and CDR2 are SGHTA and FQGNSA.

The DNA of the CDR3 is TGTGCCAGCAGCTTACTTCTAGCGGGGGCAGCGAACACCGGGGAGCTGTTTTTT. Translation: CASSLLLAGAANTGELFF. This chain uses TRBV7-2 with TRBJ2-2, with TRBD2 identical over 10 bases. Germline-derived CDR1 and CDR2 are SGHTA and FQGNSA. This CDR3 has 18 amino acids. Trimming cost V 2 bases and J 0 bases; bases outside gene matches: 6.

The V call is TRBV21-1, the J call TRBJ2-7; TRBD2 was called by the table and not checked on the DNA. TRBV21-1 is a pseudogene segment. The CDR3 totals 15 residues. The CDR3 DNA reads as TGTGCCAGCAGCTCTCGGAGGACGGGCTCCTACGAGCAGTACTTC. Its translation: CASSSRRTGSYEQYF.

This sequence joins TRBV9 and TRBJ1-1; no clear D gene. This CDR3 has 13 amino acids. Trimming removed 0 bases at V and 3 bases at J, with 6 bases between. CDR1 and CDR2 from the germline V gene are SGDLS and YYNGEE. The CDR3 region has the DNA TGTGCCAGCAGCGTAGGCGTGCACACTGAAGCTTTCTTT. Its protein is CASSVGVHTEAFF.

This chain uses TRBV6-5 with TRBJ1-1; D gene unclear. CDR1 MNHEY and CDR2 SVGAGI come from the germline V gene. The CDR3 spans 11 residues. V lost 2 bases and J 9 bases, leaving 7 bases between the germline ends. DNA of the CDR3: TGTGCCAGCAGTTACGAGAGGAAAGCTTTCTTT. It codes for CASSYERKAFF.